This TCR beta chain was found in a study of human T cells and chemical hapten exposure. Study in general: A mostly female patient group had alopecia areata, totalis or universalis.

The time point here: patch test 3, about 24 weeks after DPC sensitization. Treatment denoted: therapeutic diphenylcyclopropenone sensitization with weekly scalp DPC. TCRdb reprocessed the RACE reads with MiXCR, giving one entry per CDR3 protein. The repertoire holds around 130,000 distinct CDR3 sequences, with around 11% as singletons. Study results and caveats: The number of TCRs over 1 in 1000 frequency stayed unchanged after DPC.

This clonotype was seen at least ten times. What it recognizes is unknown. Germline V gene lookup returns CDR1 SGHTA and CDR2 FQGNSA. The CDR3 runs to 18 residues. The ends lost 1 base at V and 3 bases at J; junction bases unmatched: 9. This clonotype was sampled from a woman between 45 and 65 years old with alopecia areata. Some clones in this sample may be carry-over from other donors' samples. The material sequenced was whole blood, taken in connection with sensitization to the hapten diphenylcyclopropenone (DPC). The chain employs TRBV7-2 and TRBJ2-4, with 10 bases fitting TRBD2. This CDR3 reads CASSLVGTSAGRKNIQYF. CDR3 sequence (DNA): TGTGCCAGCAGCTTAGTCGGGACTAGCGCAGGACGCAAAAACATTCAGTACTTC.